This T cell receptor (beta chain) originates from a study of early T cells in non-severe SARS-CoV-2 infection. Study-wide context: The chains were unpaired, and the sequenced material was bulk RNA from unsorted whole blood.

Individual cDNA molecules were tagged with unique molecular identifiers, the study reported. TCRdb re-analysed the 5' RACE reads in MiXCR, keeping a single row per CDR3 protein. Found here are 75,000 to 100,000 distinct CDR3 sequences, more than 12% of them singletons; the top ten hold around 5.4%. The CDR3 covers 13 residues. The germline V gene has CDR1 MGHRA and CDR2 YSYEKL. V lost 10 bases and J lost 5; bases outside the gene matches: 4. V gene TRBV4-1 combines with J gene TRBJ2-2; 10 nucleotides match TRBD2. Material: whole blood. This TCR derives from an adult who was a healthcare worker with PCR-confirmed SARS-CoV-2 infection or an uninfected control (not recorded which). CDR3 nucleotide sequence: TGCGCCACTCGGACTAGCGGAACCGGGGAGCTGTTTTTT. Translating gives CATRTSGTGELFF.